This T cell receptor beta chain was sequenced in a study of cytomegalovirus exposure and HLA in healthy donors. The V gene's germline CDR1 is LGHNA and CDR2 YNFKEQ. Trimming took 4 bases from V and 6 from J; bases not matched to a gene: 7. CDR3 length equals 14 residues. The study's findings and limits: The classifier reportedly diagnosed cytomegalovirus status with high sensitivity and specificity. An observed cluster of highly shared sequence variants was recorded as a likely sequencing artifact. For TCR beta chains, V- and J-gene trimming was later linked to a missense DCLRE1C variant.

Worth noting for this clone: Its antigen is currently unknown.

This PCR relied on a set of 60 Vbeta primers and 13 Jbeta primers. The data were produced by immunoSEQ multiplex PCR, yet TCRdb's version contains in-frame clones alone and is incomplete. The sample gives 180,000 or so clones, roughly 74% of which show up once; less than 3.5% is in the top ten. The V gene is TRBV4-2, the J gene TRBJ2-7; TRBD1 agrees at 9 bases. The sequenced sample was PBMCs. This TCR derives from a female donor in good health and CMV-seronegative. The CDR3 DNA reads as TGTGCCAGCAGCCCACCGGGACAGGGCAGCGAGCAGTACTTC. Translation: CASSPPGQGSEQYF.